The rows below give T cell receptor beta chains drawn from one sample of a study of blood T cells in healthy people across ages. TCRdb reprocessed the 5' RACE reads via MiXCR and lists one record per CDR3 protein. The table has about 650,000 distinct CDR3 sequences, about 32% seen once; the top ten hold over 15%. The specimen sequenced was blood. The receptors derive from a woman of 80 years or more in good health. CDR3s include the opening cysteine and the closing phenylalanine or tryptophan. The order of the fields is J gene, D gene, V gene, clone size, CDR3 DNA, CDR3 protein. A D gene is named only where the DNA matches it firmly. Expanded clones are given a class, and other clones once, few, many or no size at all.

TRBJ2-7 | TRBD2 | TRBV20-1 | many | TGCAGTGCACCTCGGACTAGGGGATTCTACGAGCAGTACTTC | CSAPRTRGFYEQYF
TRBJ1-1 | - | TRBV2 | - | TGTGCCAGCAGTTCTGACAGCGCCGGGGCTGAAGCTTTCTTT | CASSSDSAGAEAFF
TRBJ2-2 | TRBD2 | TRBV3-1 | - | TGTGCCAGCAGCCAGGCAGGAGCGGGGGGGTCCGGGGAGCTGTTTTTT | CASSQAGAGGSGELFF
TRBJ1-1 | - | TRBV4-2 | - | TGTGCCAGCAGCCCCCGGACGGGGAACATTGAAGCTTTCTTT | CASSPRTGNIEAFF
TRBJ2-5 | - | TRBV20-1 | - | TGCAGTGCTTCTCTAGCGTATAACAATGAGCAGTACTTC | CSASLAYNNEQYF
TRBJ1-2 | TRBD1 | TRBV5-6 | many | TGTGCCAGCAGCTTCGGACAGGGGCTCTATGGCTACACCTTC | CASSFGQGLYGYTF
TRBJ2-7 | - | TRBV19 | many | TGTGCCAGTAGTATATCCTTCGGGGCCTTTGACGAGCAGTACTTC | CASSISFGAFDEQYF
TRBJ2-5 | TRBD2 | TRBV7-2 | - | TGTGCCAGCAGCGCCCTACTAGCGGGGGGTGGAGAGACCCAGTACTTC | CASSALLAGGGETQYF
TRBJ2-7 | TRBD2 | TRBV6-2/TRBV6-3 | once | TGTGCCAGCAGTTACTCGGAGCGGGAGGGCCTGGGAGAGCAGTACTTC | CASSYSEREGLGEQYF
TRBJ1-3 | TRBD1 | TRBV7-9 | - | TGTGCCGGAGGGACAGGGGACTTCTCTGGAAACACCATATATTTT | CAGGTGDFSGNTIYF
TRBJ1-6 | TRBD1 | TRBV14 | many | TGTGCCAGCAGCCCAGGACAGGGATCACCCCTCCACTTT | CASSPGQGSPLHF
TRBJ2-3 | - | TRBV6-1 | - | TGTGCCAGCAGTGATAGGTCCCCAGATACGCAGTATTTT | CASSDRSPDTQYF
TRBJ2-3 | TRBD2 | TRBV30 | many | TGTGCCTGGAGGGGGACTAGCGGGGGGGAACTCACAGATACGCAGTATTTT | CAWRGTSGGELTDTQYF
TRBJ1-2 | - | TRBV20-1 | many | TGCAGTGCTAGAGATCCCCTCCAGACCGCTCCCGGGAGTTATGGCTACACCTTC | CSARDPLQTAPGSYGYTF
TRBJ1-1 | - | TRBV2 | few | TGTGCCAGCAGTGAGTGGACCGGCGGCGGCACTGAAGCTTTCTTT | CASSEWTGGGTEAFF
TRBJ1-1 | TRBD1 | TRBV6-1 | - | TGTGCCAGCATGAGGACAGGGATCACTGAAGCTTTCTTT | CASMRTGITEAFF
TRBJ2-2 | - | TRBV9 | - | TGTGCCAGCAGCGTAGCCGCCAGGAATACCGGGGAGCGGTTTTTT | CASSVAARNTGERFF
TRBJ2-1 | TRBD2 | TRBV3-1 | few | TGTGCCAGCAGCCAAGGCAGCGGGGGAGGGAATGGGCAGTTCTTC | CASSQGSGGGNGQFF
TRBJ2-1 | TRBD2 | TRBV10-3 | - | TGTGCCATCAGGGCCTTGACGGTTGGGGGGGACAATGAGCAGTTCTTC | CAIRALTVGGDNEQFF
TRBJ1-2 | - | TRBV6-5 | - | TGTGCCAGCAGTTCCCCCACGGGGGACGGACGCTACACCTTC | CASSSPTGDGRYTF
TRBJ2-1 | - | TRBV7-9 | many | TGTGCCAGCAGCTTTTATGGTGAGCAGTTCTTC | CASSFYGEQFF
TRBJ2-5 | TRBD1 | TRBV2 | many | TGTGCCACCTCGGGACAGAAAGAGACCCAGTACTTC | CATSGQKETQYF
TRBJ1-2 | - | TRBV29-1 | few | TGCAGCGTGGCCAGGGTCTATGGCTACACCTTC | CSVARVYGYTF
TRBJ1-5 | - | TRBV10-3 | many | TGTGCCATCAGTGAGGGACCCAATCAGCCCCAGCATTTT | CAISEGPNQPQHF
TRBJ2-1 | TRBD2 | TRBV6-2/TRBV6-3 | many | TGTGCCAGCAGCCCTTCCTTCGGGGGGGCGAGGAATGAGCAGTTCTTC | CASSPSFGGARNEQFF
TRBJ2-4 | TRBD2 | TRBV20-1 | many | TGCAGTGCTGAGGGGACTACAAAGGGCATTCAGTACTTC | CSAEGTTKGIQYF
TRBJ2-7 | - | TRBV28 | many | TGTGCCAGCAGTCAAGGGGGTCTCCCCTACGAGCAGTACTTC | CASSQGGLPYEQYF
TRBJ1-2 | TRBD1 | TRBV6-1 | many | TGTGCCAGCAACCCTGGACAGGGGGCTCATGGCTACACCTTC | CASNPGQGAHGYTF
TRBJ2-5 | TRBD2 | TRBV29-1 | many | TGCAGCGTTGCGGGGGGGCCCCAAGAGACCCAGTACTTC | CSVAGGPQETQYF
TRBJ2-2 | TRBD1 | TRBV9 | - | TGTGCCAGTAGCCTTTGGGACAGGGGGGGGGAGCTGTTTTTT | CASSLWDRGGELFF
TRBJ2-7 | - | TRBV7-2 | - | TGTACCAGCAGCTTACAGGACAGTTCCTACGAGCAGTACTTC | CTSSLQDSSYEQYF
TRBJ2-2 | TRBD1 | TRBV24-1 | - | TGTGCCACCAGTGATGACAGGGTTGGTTACACCGGGGAGCTGTTTTTT | CATSDDRVGYTGELFF
TRBJ2-5 | TRBD1 | TRBV19 | - | TGTGCCAGTAGTGTTCAGGGGGAGTTCCAAGAGACCCAGTACTTC | CASSVQGEFQETQYF
TRBJ1-5 | TRBD1 | TRBV29-1 | - | TGCAGCGTGGGGACAGGGCATAGCAATCAGCCCCAGCATTTT | CSVGTGHSNQPQHF
TRBJ2-6 | TRBD1 | TRBV30 | - | TGTGCCAGCTTTTTACAGGGGTCTGGGGCCAACGTCCTGACTTTC | CASFLQGSGANVLTF
TRBJ2-5 | TRBD2 | TRBV6-1 | many | TGTGCCAGCAGTGAAGCGGGGGGGGGGATCAAAGAGACCCAGTACTTC | CASSEAGGGIKETQYF
TRBJ1-2 | TRBD1 | TRBV28 | many | TGTGCCAGCATCTCACTCGGACAGGGGGCCTATGGCTACACCTTC | CASISLGQGAYGYTF
TRBJ1-2 | - | TRBV7-9 | once | TGTGCCAGCAGCTTGGTAGGGCTTGAAAATTATGGCTACACCTTC | CASSLVGLENYGYTF
TRBJ2-7 | - | TRBV12-5 | many | TGTGCTAGTGCCTCCCCCCCACAGCAGCAGTACTTC | CASASPPQQQYF
TRBJ2-5 | - | TRBV6-5 | - | TGTGCCAGCAGTTGGAGGGTAGGAACCGGGACACCGGACGGGGAGACCCAGTACTTC | CASSWRVGTGTPDGETQYF
TRBJ2-5 | - | TRBV12-3/TRBV12-4 | many | TGTGCCAGCAGTTTATGGGGAGAGGAGACCCAGTACTTC | CASSLWGEETQYF
TRBJ2-5 | - | TRBV7-9 | many | TGTGCCAGCAGCTCCTCCGGGTTCGGGGGACAAGAGACCCAGTACTTC | CASSSSGFGGQETQYF
TRBJ2-1 | TRBD2 | TRBV4-2 | - | TGTGCCAGCAGCCATCGACTAGCGGGAGGTGGCAATGAGCAGTTCTTC | CASSHRLAGGGNEQFF
TRBJ1-1 | - | TRBV12-3/TRBV12-4 | - | TGTGCCAGCAGTTCCGGAAGGTCTTGGACTGAAGCTTTCTTT | CASSSGRSWTEAFF
TRBJ2-5 | - | TRBV4-1 | many | TGCGCCAGCAGCCAACCCGCAGGTGGGAGAGAGACCCAGTACTTC | CASSQPAGGRETQYF
TRBJ1-1 | TRBD1 | TRBV19 | few | TGTGCCAGTAGTACGCTGGACAGGATGAACACTGAAGCTTTCTTT | CASSTLDRMNTEAFF